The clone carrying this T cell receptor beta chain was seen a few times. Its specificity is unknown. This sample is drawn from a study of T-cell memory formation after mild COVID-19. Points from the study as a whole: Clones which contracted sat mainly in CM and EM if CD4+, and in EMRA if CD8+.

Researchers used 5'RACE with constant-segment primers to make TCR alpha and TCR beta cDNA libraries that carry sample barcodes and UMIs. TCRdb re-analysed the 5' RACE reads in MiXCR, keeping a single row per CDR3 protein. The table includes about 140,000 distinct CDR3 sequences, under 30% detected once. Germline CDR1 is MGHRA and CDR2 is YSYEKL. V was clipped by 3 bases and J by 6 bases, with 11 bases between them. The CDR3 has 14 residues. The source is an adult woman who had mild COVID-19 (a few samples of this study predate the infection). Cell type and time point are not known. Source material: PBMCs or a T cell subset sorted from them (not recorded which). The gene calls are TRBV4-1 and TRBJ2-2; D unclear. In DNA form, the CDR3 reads TGCGCCAGCAGCCACCTCGTTACGGCCGGGGAGCTGTTTTTT. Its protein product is CASSHLVTAGELFF.